This entry is about one TCR beta chain. Clones were sequenced by immunoSEQ multiplex PCR, and TCRdb holds only the in-frame ones, with some missing. The sample contains around 470,000 clones, about 90% of which appear only once. The study assigned cohorts using participant-reported clinical history. The sample belongs to a study of blood T cell repertoires in COVID-19. The wider study: From T cells, B-cell-depleted T cells, or PBMCs came the material, which was cDNA or gDNA.

CDR1 and CDR2 (germline): MNHEY, SMNVEV (reference sequence). The CDR3 extends over 14 amino acids. Trimming took 3 bases from V and 2 from J, leaving 5 bases between them. The V gene is TRBV27, the J gene TRBJ2-6, with unresolved D. This clonotype was sampled from a man aged 18 to 29 who had recovered from COVID-19. Sequenced input: PBMCs or T cells enriched from blood (not recorded which). Here the CDR3 DNA reads TGTGCCAGCAGTTTGGGCACTGGGGCCAACGTCCTGACTTTC. Protein sequence: CASSLGTGANVLTF.